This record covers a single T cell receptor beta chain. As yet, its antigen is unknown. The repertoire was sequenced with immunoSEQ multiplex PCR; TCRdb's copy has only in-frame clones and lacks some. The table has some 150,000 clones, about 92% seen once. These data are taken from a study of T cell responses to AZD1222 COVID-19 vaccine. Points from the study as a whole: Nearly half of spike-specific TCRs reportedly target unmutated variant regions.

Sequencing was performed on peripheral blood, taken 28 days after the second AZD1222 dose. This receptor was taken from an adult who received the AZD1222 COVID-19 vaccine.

CDR3 residues: CASSEVGGDQPQHF. Written as DNA, the CDR3 is TGTGCCAGCAGTGAAGTTGGGGGGGACCAGCCCCAGCATTTT. V gene TRBV6-1 combines with J gene TRBJ1-5; a weak D match, TRBD1 (5 bases). The V gene lost 1 base and the J gene lost 7 bases, with 11 bases spanning the gap. The CDR3 totals 14 residues. From germline, CDR1 is MNHNS and CDR2 SASEGT.